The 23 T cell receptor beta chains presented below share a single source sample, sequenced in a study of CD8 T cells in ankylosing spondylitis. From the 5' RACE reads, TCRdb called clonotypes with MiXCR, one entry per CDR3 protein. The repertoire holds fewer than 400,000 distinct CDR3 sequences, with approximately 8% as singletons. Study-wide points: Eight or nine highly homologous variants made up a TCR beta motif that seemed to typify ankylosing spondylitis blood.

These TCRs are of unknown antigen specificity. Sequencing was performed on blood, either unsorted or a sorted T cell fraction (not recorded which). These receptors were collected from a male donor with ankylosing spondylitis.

The CDR3 loop reads CASSVGLADRDSEQFF. For the CDR3, the DNA is TGTGCCAGCAGTGTGGGACTAGCGGACCGAGACAGTGAGCAGTTCTTC. The chain has TRBV6-1 and TRBJ2-1; TRBD2 agrees at 11 bases. Looked up from germline, CDR1 is MNHNS and CDR2 is SASEGT. The CDR3 is 16 residues long. J was trimmed by 9 bases and V by 4 bases; bases with no gene match: 11.

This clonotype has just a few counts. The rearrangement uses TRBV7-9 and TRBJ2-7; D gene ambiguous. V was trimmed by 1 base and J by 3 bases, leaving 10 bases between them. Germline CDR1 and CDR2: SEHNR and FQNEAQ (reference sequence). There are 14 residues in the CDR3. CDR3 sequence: CASSLGAANYEQYF. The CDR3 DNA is TGTGCCAGCAGCTTAGGGGCAGCGAACTACGAGCAGTACTTC.

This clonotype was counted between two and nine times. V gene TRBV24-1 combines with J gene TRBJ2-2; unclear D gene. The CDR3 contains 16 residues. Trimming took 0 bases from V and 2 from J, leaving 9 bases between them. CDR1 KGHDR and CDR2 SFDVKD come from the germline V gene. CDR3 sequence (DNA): TGTGCCACCAGTGATTTGGAGGCGGAAAACACCGGGGAGCTGTTTTTT. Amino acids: CATSDLEAENTGELFF.

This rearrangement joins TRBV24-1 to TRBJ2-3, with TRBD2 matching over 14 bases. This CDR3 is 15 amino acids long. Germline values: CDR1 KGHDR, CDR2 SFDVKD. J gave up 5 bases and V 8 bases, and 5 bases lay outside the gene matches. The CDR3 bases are TGTGCCACCACGTGGGGACTAGCGGGAGTAGATACGCAGTATTTT. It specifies CATTWGLAGVDTQYF.

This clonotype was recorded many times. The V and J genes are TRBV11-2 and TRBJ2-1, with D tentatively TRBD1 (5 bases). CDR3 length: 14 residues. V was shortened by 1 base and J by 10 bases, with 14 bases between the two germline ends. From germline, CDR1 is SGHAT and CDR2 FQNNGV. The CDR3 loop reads CASSLVYRAGEQFF. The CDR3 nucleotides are TGTGCCAGCAGCTTAGTCTACCGGGCAGGGGAGCAGTTCTTC.

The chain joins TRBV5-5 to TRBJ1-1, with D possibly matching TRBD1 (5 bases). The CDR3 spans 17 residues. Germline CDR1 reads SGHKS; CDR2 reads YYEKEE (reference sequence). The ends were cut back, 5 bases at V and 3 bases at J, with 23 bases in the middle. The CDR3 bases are TGTGCCAGCAGACCTGACAGCCTCTTGGTCGATTACACTGAAGCTTTCTTT. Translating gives CASRPDSLLVDYTEAFF.

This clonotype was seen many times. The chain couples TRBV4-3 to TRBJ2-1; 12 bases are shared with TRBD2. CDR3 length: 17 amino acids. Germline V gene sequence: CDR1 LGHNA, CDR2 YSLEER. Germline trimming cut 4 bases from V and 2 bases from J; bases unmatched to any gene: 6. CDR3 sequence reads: CASSPMTSGRPYNEQFF. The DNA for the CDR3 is TGCGCCAGCAGCCCTATGACTAGCGGGAGACCCTACAATGAGCAGTTCTTC.

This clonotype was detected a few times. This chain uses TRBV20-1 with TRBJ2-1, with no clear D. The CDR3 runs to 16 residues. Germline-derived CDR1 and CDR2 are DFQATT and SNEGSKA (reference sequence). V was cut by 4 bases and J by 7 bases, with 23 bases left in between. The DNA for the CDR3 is TGCAGTGCTACCGGGCCGGTCGGGTTGCAAACGAATGAGCAGTTCTTC. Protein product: CSATGPVGLQTNEQFF.

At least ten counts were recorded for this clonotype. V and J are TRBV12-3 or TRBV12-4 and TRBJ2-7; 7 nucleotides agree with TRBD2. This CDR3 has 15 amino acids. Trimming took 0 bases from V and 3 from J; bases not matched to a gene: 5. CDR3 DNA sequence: TGTGCCAGCAGTTTAGCGGGAGGGGCGCTCTACGAGCAGTACTTC. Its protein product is CASSLAGGALYEQYF.

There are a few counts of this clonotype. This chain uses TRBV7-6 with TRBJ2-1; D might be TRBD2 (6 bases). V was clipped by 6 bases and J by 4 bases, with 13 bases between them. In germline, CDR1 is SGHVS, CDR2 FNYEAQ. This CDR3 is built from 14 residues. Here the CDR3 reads CASSRGLEYNEQFF. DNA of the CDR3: TGTGCCAGCAGTCGGGGGTTAGAATACAATGAGCAGTTCTTC.

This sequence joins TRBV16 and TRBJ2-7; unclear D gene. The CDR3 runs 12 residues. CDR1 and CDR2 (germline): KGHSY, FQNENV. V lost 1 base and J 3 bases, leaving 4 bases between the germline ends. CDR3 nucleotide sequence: TGTGCCAGCAGCCAATTGGGCTACGAGCAGTACTTC. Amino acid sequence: CASSQLGYEQYF. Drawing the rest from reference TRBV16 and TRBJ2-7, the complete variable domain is GEEVAQTPKHLVRGEGQKAKLYCAPIKGHSYVFWYQQVLKNEFKFLISFQNENVFDETGMPKERFSAKCLPNSPCSLEIQATKLEDSAVYFCASSQLGYEQYFGPGTRLTVT.

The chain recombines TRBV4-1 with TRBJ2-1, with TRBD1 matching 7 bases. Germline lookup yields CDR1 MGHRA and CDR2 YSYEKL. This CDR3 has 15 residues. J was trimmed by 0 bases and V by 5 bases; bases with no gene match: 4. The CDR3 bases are TGCGCCAGCAGCTCACAGGGGTCCTCCTACAATGAGCAGTTCTTC. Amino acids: CASSSQGSSYNEQFF.

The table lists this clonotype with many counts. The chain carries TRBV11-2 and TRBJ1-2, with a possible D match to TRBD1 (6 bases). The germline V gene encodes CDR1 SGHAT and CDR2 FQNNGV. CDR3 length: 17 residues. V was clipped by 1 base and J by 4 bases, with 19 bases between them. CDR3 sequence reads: CASSLGPDGQGSYGYTF. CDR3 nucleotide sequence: TGTGCCAGCAGCTTAGGCCCGGATGGTCAGGGGAGCTATGGCTACACCTTC.

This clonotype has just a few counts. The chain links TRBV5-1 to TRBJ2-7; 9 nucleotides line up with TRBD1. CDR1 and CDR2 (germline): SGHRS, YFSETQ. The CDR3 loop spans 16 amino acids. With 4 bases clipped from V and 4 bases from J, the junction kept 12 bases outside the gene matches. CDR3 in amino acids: CASSPAQGALGYEQYF. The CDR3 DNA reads TGCGCCAGCAGCCCTGCACAGGGGGCCCTCGGATACGAGCAGTACTTC.

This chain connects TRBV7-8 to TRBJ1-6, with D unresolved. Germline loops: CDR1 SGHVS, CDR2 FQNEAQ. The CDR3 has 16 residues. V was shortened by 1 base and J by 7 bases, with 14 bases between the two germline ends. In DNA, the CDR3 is TGTGCCAGCAGCTTAGAGTCCAGGCAGACCAATTCACCCCTCCACTTT. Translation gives CASSLESRQTNSPLHF.

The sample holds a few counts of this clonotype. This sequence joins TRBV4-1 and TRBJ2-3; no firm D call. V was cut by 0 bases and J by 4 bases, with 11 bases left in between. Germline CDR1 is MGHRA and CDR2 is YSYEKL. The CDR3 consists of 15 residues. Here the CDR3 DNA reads TGCGCCAGCAGCCAAGATGTTTGGAGTGCAGATACGCAGTATTTT. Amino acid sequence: CASSQDVWSADTQYF.

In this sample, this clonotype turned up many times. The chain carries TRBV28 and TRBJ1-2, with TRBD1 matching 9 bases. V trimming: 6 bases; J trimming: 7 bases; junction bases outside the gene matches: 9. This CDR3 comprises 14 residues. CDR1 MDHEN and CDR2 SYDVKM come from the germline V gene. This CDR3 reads CASSPAGQGSGYTF. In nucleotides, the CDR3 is TGTGCCAGCAGCCCCGCGGGACAGGGATCTGGCTACACCTTC.

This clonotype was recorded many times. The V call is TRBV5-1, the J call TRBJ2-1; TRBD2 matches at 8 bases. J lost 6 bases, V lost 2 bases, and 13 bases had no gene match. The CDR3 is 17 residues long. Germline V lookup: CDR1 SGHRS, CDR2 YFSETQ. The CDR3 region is CASSFRASGLVVNEQFF. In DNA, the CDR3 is TGCGCCAGCAGCTTTAGGGCTAGCGGGCTAGTCGTCAATGAGCAGTTCTTC.

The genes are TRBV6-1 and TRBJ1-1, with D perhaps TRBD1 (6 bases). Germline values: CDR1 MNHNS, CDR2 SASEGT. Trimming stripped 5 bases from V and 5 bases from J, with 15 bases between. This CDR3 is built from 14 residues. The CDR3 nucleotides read TGTGCCAGCAGTCCAAGGGGGTCTCGGACTGAAGCTTTCTTT. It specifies CASSPRGSRTEAFF.

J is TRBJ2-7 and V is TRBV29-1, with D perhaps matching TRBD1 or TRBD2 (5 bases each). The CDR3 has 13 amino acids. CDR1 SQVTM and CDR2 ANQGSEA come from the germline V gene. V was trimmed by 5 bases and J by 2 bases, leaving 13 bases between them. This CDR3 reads CSVNRDGAYEQYF. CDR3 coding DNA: TGCAGCGTTAACCGGGACGGAGCCTACGAGCAGTACTTC.

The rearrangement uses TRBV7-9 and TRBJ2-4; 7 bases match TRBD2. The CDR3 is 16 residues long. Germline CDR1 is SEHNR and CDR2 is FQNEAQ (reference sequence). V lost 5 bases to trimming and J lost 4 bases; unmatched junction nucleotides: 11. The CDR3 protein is CASSPMPASGKNIQYF. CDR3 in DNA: TGTGCCAGCAGCCCGATGCCGGCTAGCGGAAAAAACATTCAGTACTTC. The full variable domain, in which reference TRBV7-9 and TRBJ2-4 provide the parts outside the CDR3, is DTGVSQNPRHKITKRGQNVTFRCDPISEHNRLYWYRQTLGQGPEFLTYFQNEAQLEKSRLLSDRFSAERPKGSFSTLEIQRTEQGDSAMYLCASSPMPASGKNIQYFGAGTRLSVL.

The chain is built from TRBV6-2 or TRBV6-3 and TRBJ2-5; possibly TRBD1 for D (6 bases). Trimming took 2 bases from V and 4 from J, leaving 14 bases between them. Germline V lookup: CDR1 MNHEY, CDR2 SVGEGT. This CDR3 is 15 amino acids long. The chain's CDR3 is CASSYAGTRLETQYF. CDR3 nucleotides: TGTGCCAGCAGTTACGCCGGGACACGCCTAGAGACCCAGTACTTC.

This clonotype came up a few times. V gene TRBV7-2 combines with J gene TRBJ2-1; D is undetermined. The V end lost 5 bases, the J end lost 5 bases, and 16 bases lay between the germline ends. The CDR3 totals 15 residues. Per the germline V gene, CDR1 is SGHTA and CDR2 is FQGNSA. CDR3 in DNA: TGTGCCAGCAGCACCCGACCCACCCTAAACAATGAGCAGTTCTTC. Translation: CASSTRPTLNNEQFF. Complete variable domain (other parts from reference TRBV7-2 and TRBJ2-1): GAGVSQSPSNKVTEKGKDVELRCDPISGHTALYWYRQSLGQGLEFLIYFQGNSAPDKSGLPSDRFSAERTGGSVSTLTIQRTQQEDSAVYLCASSTRPTLNNEQFFGPGTRLTVL.